This T cell receptor (beta chain) was sequenced during a study of blood T cell repertoires in COVID-19 (dated by TCRdb to the early 2020s). In the study overall: Collaborator samples came from the United States, Italy and Spain and covered acute and convalescent phases of COVID-19. The material from the prospective study consisted of cDNA or gDNA derived from T cells, B-cell-depleted T cells, or PBMCs. The dataset comprised deeply sampled blood TCRbeta repertoires from subjects exposed to, actively infected with, or recovered from COVID-19. The repertoires were released in a freely available public database meant as a resource for research on the immune response to SARS-CoV-2. The samples were drawn from two sources: the first 160 participants of the ongoing ImmuneRACE study, and approximately 1,300 subjects contributed by 6 global collaborators. Nearly every sample came with metadata listing a de-identified subject ID, COVID-19 status, age in years and sex. Where HLA class I and class II types were available, the types were taken from metadata supplied by the sample provider, not from assay-based typing.

On this clone: What this receptor recognizes is not known. Per-base qualities were not stored, and no clone one base away is much larger. The sample holds other DNA sequences that translate to the same CDR3.

The immunoSEQ Assay, a bias-controlled multiplex PCR, was used to amplify TCRbeta CDR3 regions from genomic DNA. Per the authors' processing: Within the assay, amplification of reference gene primers was used to estimate how many nucleated cells each sample contained. To quantify the absolute abundance of each unique TCRbeta CDR3 rearrangement, sequence reads were collapsed and filtered. For each sample, productive Simpson clonality was calculated as the square root of Simpson's diversity index over productive rearrangements. What TCRdb holds here is the immuneACCESS table cut down to in-frame rearrangements. Part of the clones is not present; checked against another copy, under half of the missing clones reflect an unresolved V gene, and the others are unexplained. V and J calls plus clone size are reproduced from that table; the DNA served to infer D and trimming. This sample holds roughly 25,000 clones; roughly 79% were observed only once. The leading ten clones occupy about 7% of the sample.

The full study reports these points: The quantity of clinical and demographic metadata differed by source and by participant and was supplied without curation.

Each collaborating institution followed its own protocols to collect whole blood in K2EDTA tubes. For TCRbeta analysis, collaborators shipped samples as frozen whole blood, isolated PBMCs, or DNA extracted from either of those sample types. The sequencing sample was made of peripheral blood. This clonotype originated in a man in his sixties or seventies with acute or convalescent COVID-19.

The CDR3 reads CASSLAGSYEQYF. The DNA sequence is as follows: TGCGCCAGCAGCTTGGCAGGATCCTACGAGCAGTACTTC. The chain is encoded by TRBV5-1 joined to TRBJ2-7; the D gene assignment is ambiguous. V is clipped by 0 bases and J by 1 base, and the sequence between their germline boundaries is 5 bases long. The CDR3 runs 13 residues from the cysteine to the phenylalanine. The sequence is cut down to CDR3 DNA, 39 bases in frame from base 1. CDR1 is given as SGHRS and CDR2 as YFSETQ, both from the germline V gene. With all but the CDR3 taken from the reference TRBV5-1 and TRBJ2-7 genes, the full variable domain is: KAGVTQTPRYLIKTRGQQVTLSCSPISGHRSVSWYQQTPGQGLQFLFEYFSETQRNKGNFPGRFSGRQFSNSRSEMNVSTLELGDSALYLCASSLAGSYEQYFGPGTRLTVT.